The clone carrying this T cell receptor (beta chain) is a singleton in its sample. What it recognizes is unknown. This record comes from a study of cytomegalovirus exposure and HLA in healthy donors. PCR used 60 Vbeta primers and 13 Jbeta primers. Sequenced by immunoSEQ multiplex PCR; TCRdb stores in-frame clones only, minus some. Of 170,000 or so clones listed, roughly 78% are singletons. V gave up 4 bases and J gave up 4 bases; unmatched junction bases: 13. The germline CDR1 and CDR2 sequences are LNHDA and SQIVND (reference sequence). The CDR3 spans 17 residues. Whole-study findings and limits: In a later analysis, a genetic analysis reported fewer productive-TCR N-insertions in an Asian-associated ancestry cluster than the cohort average.

The rearrangement links TRBV19 to TRBJ2-5; TRBD1 aligns across 9 bases. The clonotype was recovered from a middle-aged woman in good health and CMV-seronegative. Sequenced material: PBMCs. The CDR3 reads CASSTPSGQGPLETQYF. DNA for the CDR3: TGTGCCAGTAGTACGCCTTCCGGACAGGGGCCGTTAGAGACCCAGTACTTC.